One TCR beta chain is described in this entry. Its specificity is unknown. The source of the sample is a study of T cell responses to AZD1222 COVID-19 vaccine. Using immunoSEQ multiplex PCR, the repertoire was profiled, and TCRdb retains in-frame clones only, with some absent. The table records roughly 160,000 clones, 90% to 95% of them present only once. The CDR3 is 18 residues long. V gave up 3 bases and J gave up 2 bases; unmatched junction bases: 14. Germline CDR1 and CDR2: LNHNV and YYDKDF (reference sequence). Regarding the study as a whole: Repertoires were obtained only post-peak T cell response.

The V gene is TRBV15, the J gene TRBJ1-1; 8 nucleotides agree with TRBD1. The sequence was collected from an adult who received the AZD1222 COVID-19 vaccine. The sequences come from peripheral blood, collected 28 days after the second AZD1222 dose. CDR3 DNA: TGTGCCACCAGCAGTGCCGTCGGAACAGGGGGGATAAACACTGAAGCTTTCTTT. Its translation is CATSSAVGTGGINTEAFF. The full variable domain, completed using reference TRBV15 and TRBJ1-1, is DAMVIQNPRYQVTQFGKPVTLSCSQTLNHNVMYWYQQKSSQAPKLLFHYYDKDFNNEADTPDNFQSRRPNTSFCFLDIRSPGLGDTAMYLCATSSAVGTGGINTEAFFGQGTRLTVV.